This T cell receptor beta chain was observed in a study of blood T cell repertoires in COVID-19. Study-level background: The study drew acute and convalescent COVID-19 samples from the United States, Italy and Spain.

Sequenced by immunoSEQ multiplex PCR; TCRdb stores in-frame clones only, minus some. The table has a few hundred thousand clones, 80% to 85% seen once; the top ten hold about 4.9%. The participants were between roughly 18 and 90 years old and came from roughly 25 US areas. Participants' reported clinical history set cohort assignment. Two negative PCRs, clearance, or symptom resolution had been documented for recovered Cohort 3 donors. The CDR3 runs 14 residues. Trimming took 4 bases from V and 13 from J, leaving 17 bases between them. From germline, CDR1 is SGHTA and CDR2 FQGNSA. V is TRBV7-2 and J is TRBJ1-6, with D perhaps TRBD1 (5 bases). Sequenced input: PBMCs or T cells enriched from blood (not recorded which). The sequence derives from a woman aged 45-65 years who had recovered from COVID-19. CDR3 coding DNA: TGTGCCAGCAGCTCCGGGGGAAGGGATCGGCCCCTCCACTTT. Protein product: CASSSGGRDRPLHF. The complete variable domain, with remaining parts taken from reference TRBV7-2 and TRBJ1-6, reads GAGVSQSPSNKVTEKGKDVELRCDPISGHTALYWYRQSLGQGLEFLIYFQGNSAPDKSGLPSDRFSAERTGGSVSTLTIQRTQQEDSAVYLCASSSGGRDRPLHFGNGTRLTVT.